Below are 22 T cell receptor beta chains sequenced from a single sample in a study of T cells in Graves' hyperthyroidism and ophthalmopathy. Researchers amplified the TCR beta CDR3 regions from RNA transcripts. Carried out on the TCR CDR3, a first-round RT-PCR used the HTBI primer set. TCRdb re-analysed the multiplex PCR reads in MiXCR, keeping a single row per CDR3 protein. The sample shows around 700,000 distinct CDR3 sequences, about a third of them seen only once. What was sequenced was blood. These receptor sequences come from a woman aged 40 to 50 with Graves' hyperthyroidism.

This clonotype was recorded at least ten times. This chain connects TRBV7-9 to TRBJ2-5; D not certain. In germline, CDR1 is SEHNR, CDR2 FQNEAQ (reference sequence). The CDR3 has 12 amino acids. Deletions cut 2 bases from V and 7 bases from J, with 8 bases between. CDR3 protein: CASSLTVGTQYF. In DNA, the CDR3 is TGTGCCAGCAGCTTAACAGTCGGGACCCAGTACTTC.

This clonotype came up many times. The rearrangement joins TRBV24-1 to TRBJ1-5; TRBD1 matches 7 bases. CDR3 length: 15 amino acids. V gave up 5 bases and J gave up 7 bases; unmatched junction bases: 10. CDR1 is KGHDR and CDR2 is SFDVKD in the germline V gene. For the CDR3, the DNA is TGTGCCACCAGTGCGACGACAGGGTTGGGACAGCCCCAGCATTTT. This translates into CATSATTGLGQPQHF.

This chain connects TRBV7-2 to TRBJ1-1; 9 bases line up with TRBD1. The CDR3 totals 16 residues. The J segment lost 4 bases and the V segment lost 4 bases, leaving 10 bases of the junction unmatched. Looked up from germline, CDR1 is SGHTA and CDR2 is FQGNSA. This CDR3 reads CASSSQRLTGGTEAFF. CDR3 sequence (DNA): TGTGCCAGCAGCTCGCAGCGGTTGACAGGGGGCACTGAAGCTTTCTTT.

This clonotype has a handful of counts. The chain combines TRBV7-9 with TRBJ2-5, with a tentative D call TRBD2 (5 bases). The germline V gene encodes CDR1 SEHNR and CDR2 FQNEAQ (reference sequence). The CDR3 is made up of 13 amino acids. With 1 base removed from V and 5 bases from J, the gap between germline ends came to 8 bases. The CDR3 is CASSLGLAETQYF. In DNA, the CDR3 is TGTGCCAGCAGCTTAGGCCTAGCTGAGACCCAGTACTTC.

The CDR3 sequence is CASSLGIGSYEQYF. CDR3 nucleotides: TGTGCCAGCAGTTTGGGGATTGGATCCTACGAGCAGTACTTC. This chain joins TRBV12-3 or TRBV12-4 and TRBJ2-7; D gene unclear. V gave up 3 bases and J gave up 1 base, with 10 bases separating them. The CDR3 has 14 amino acids.

The chain carries TRBV5-6 and TRBJ1-1; tentatively, D is TRBD1 (6 bases). The CDR3 consists of 15 residues. Between the trimmed V and J ends, which lost 5 bases and 6 bases, there was a span of 20 bases. Germline CDR1 SGHDT, CDR2 YYEEEE. CDR3 amino acids: CASSSPGVGSAEAFF. Written as DNA, the CDR3 is TGTGCCAGCAGTTCGCCAGGGGTCGGTTCTGCTGAAGCTTTCTTT. Full variable domain (outside the CDR3, taken from reference TRBV5-6 and TRBJ1-1): DAGVTQSPTHLIKTRGQQVTLRCSPKSGHDTVSWYQQALGQGPQFIFQYYEEEERQRGNFPDRFSGHQFPNYSSELNVNALLLGDSALYLCASSSPGVGSAEAFFGQGTRLTVV.

This chain connects TRBV6-7 to TRBJ2-2, with no clear D. TRBV6-7 falls under the ORF class, with uncertain function. The V gene lost 2 bases and the J gene lost 5 bases, with 6 bases spanning the gap. The CDR3 totals 13 residues. The CDR3 DNA reads as TGTGCCAGCAGTTACACCTTGACCGGGGAGCTGTTTTTT. Translated: CASSYTLTGELFF.

This clonotype showed up many times. The chain has TRBV15 and TRBJ2-7; D possibly corresponds to TRBD2 (5 bases). CDR1 LNHNV and CDR2 YYDKDF come from the germline V gene (reference sequence). This CDR3 spans 11 amino acids. V was clipped by 8 bases and J by 8 bases, with 13 bases between them. The DNA for the CDR3 is TGTGCCACCGCGGGTGGTTTCAAGCAGTACTTC. Its protein is CATAGGFKQYF.

This clonotype was counted a few times. V gene TRBV7-9 combines with J gene TRBJ1-6; 7 nucleotides align to TRBD1. Germline-derived CDR1 and CDR2 are SEHNR and FQNEAQ (reference sequence). The V gene end was trimmed by 2 bases and the J gene end by 7 bases; junction bases not matched to a gene: 5. This CDR3 is 15 amino acids long. This chain's CDR3 is CASSLLGTENSPLHF. The CDR3 region has the DNA TGTGCCAGCAGCTTACTCGGGACAGAAAATTCACCCCTCCACTTT.

This sequence joins TRBV5-1 and TRBJ1-6; maybe TRBD1 (5 bases). V was trimmed by 2 bases and J by 11 bases, leaving 20 bases between them. The CDR3 is 16 residues long. Germline lookup yields CDR1 SGHRS and CDR2 YFSETQ. CDR3 region: CASSLFYGTIDAPLHF. The DNA of the CDR3 is TGCGCCAGCAGCTTATTTTACGGGACCATCGATGCACCCCTCCACTTT.

This clonotype has ten or more counts. The V gene is TRBV4-2, the J gene TRBJ1-2, with D hard to call. V lost 0 bases and J 6 bases, leaving 5 bases between the germline ends. This CDR3 spans 12 amino acids. CDR1 and CDR2 (germline): LGHNA, YNFKEQ. CDR3 in amino acids: CASSQDRHGYTF. CDR3 coding DNA: TGTGCCAGCAGCCAAGATCGACATGGCTACACCTTC.

This clonotype was counted ten times or more. The chain combines TRBV4-3 with TRBJ2-7; D gene unclear. V lost 4 bases and J lost 0, with 13 bases in between. Germline values: CDR1 LGHNA, CDR2 YSLEER. The CDR3 spans 15 residues. CDR3 nucleotide sequence: TGCGCCAGCAGCCCCGGACCGTCGAGCTCCTACGAGCAGTACTTC. Amino acids: CASSPGPSSSYEQYF.

This clonotype was observed at least ten times. The rearrangement links TRBV7-9 to TRBJ2-5; possibly TRBD2 for D (5 bases). Germline CDR1 and CDR2: SEHNR and FQNEAQ (reference sequence). This CDR3 contains 14 residues. Trimming left V 8 bases short and J 5 bases short, with 18 bases between. The CDR3, as DNA: TGTGCCAGCGGGAGAGGCAGCGAGGGCGAGACCCAGTACTTC. Translation gives CASGRGSEGETQYF.

About this clonotype: Being one base from a much bigger clone, this may be a read error. This rearrangement joins TRBV7-8 to TRBJ1-1, with D maybe TRBD1 (5 bases). The V gene's germline CDR1 is SGHVS and CDR2 FQNEAQ. CDR3 length: 16 residues. Trimming shortened V by 0 bases and J by 0 bases, and 11 bases separated the two germline ends. The CDR3 DNA is TGTGCCAGCAGCTTAGCGAGGGGCGTCATGAACACTGAAGCTTTCTTT. Translation gives CASSLARGVMNTEAFF.

This clonotype was counted ten times or more. The rearrangement uses TRBV2 and TRBJ2-7; perhaps D is TRBD1 or TRBD2 (5 bases each). Germline V gene lookup returns CDR1 SNHLY and CDR2 FYNNEI. This CDR3 comprises 14 residues. V was trimmed by 6 bases and J by 1 base, leaving 13 bases between them. Here the CDR3 DNA reads TGTGCCAGCAGGTCAAATGGGGGTTCCTACGAGCAGTACTTC. This gives the protein CASRSNGGSYEQYF.

The chain employs TRBV7-9 and TRBJ1-6; D uncertain. CDR1 SEHNR and CDR2 FQNEAQ come from the germline V gene (reference sequence). The CDR3 is made up of 15 amino acids. V shed 5 bases and J shed 5 bases, with 13 bases lying between them. The CDR3 DNA reads as TGTGCCAGCAGCCAAGAATTTTTGGATAATTCACCCCTCCACTTT. This codes for CASSQEFLDNSPLHF.

A single count supports this clonotype. The chain joins TRBV10-3 to TRBJ2-5; 12 positions agree with TRBD2. Trimming removed 7 bases from V and 4 bases from J; junction bases left unmatched: 10. In germline, CDR1 is ENHRY, CDR2 SYGVKD. The CDR3 covers 16 residues. This CDR3 is CAIKAPTSGGGETQYF. CDR3 DNA sequence: TGTGCCATCAAGGCTCCGACTAGCGGGGGTGGAGAGACCCAGTACTTC.

This clonotype was counted many times. This chain joins TRBV7-9 and TRBJ1-5; possible D gene TRBD1, 5 bases. From germline, CDR1 is SEHNR and CDR2 FQNEAQ (reference sequence). The CDR3 is made up of 18 amino acids. V shed 1 base and J shed 0 bases, with 16 bases lying between them. The CDR3 DNA follows: TGTGCCAGCAGCTTAGGAGGGCAGGGAGGATATAGCAATCAGCCCCAGCATTTT. It encodes CASSLGGQGGYSNQPQHF.

The chain has TRBV24-1 and TRBJ1-1; D remains ambiguous. CDR3 length: 9 amino acids. Germline V gene lookup returns CDR1 KGHDR and CDR2 SFDVKD. Trimming removed 8 bases from V and 3 bases from J, with 0 bases in between. The CDR3 reads CATNTEAFF. In DNA, the CDR3 is TGTGCCACCAACACTGAAGCTTTCTTT.

In this sample, this clonotype turned up once. The CDR3 does not close with the conserved phenylalanine or tryptophan, likely indicating a read error. This chain connects TRBV24-1 to TRBJ2-5; D perhaps matches TRBD1 (5 bases). Per germline, CDR1 KGHDR and CDR2 SFDVKD. The length of the CDR3 is 13 residues. Trimming cost V 11 bases and J 1 base, with 13 bases left between them. Here the CDR3 reads CASSPTGQETQYL. The CDR3 region has the DNA TGTGCCAGCTCACCAACAGGCCAAGAGACCCAGTACCTC.

J is TRBJ2-7 and V is TRBV10-1, with 8 bases identical to TRBD2. The last part of the DNA fits TRBJ2-1 better; the J call may be wrong. This CDR3 contains 17 residues. Germline V lookup: CDR1 WNHNN, CDR2 SYGVQD (reference sequence). DNA for the CDR3: TGCGCCAGCAGTGAGCCGCACGGGACTAGGTCGAGGGGTGAGCAGTTCTTC. Translating gives CASSEPHGTRSRGEQFF.

V gene TRBV20-1 combines with J gene TRBJ2-2; D might be TRBD1 or TRBD2, each matching 6 bases. The CDR3 totals 15 residues. In germline, CDR1 is DFQATT, CDR2 SNEGSKA (reference sequence). V was clipped by 6 bases and J by 0 bases, with 14 bases between them. The CDR3 here is CSAAGEETNTGELFF. CDR3 nucleotide sequence: TGCAGTGCAGCAGGGGAGGAAACGAACACCGGGGAGCTGTTTTTT.